Following are 32 T cell receptor beta chains from one sample sequenced in a study of blood T cell repertoires in COVID-19. Repertoires were generated with immunoSEQ multiplex PCR, while TCRdb's copy carries only in-frame clones and drops some. The sample lists 200,000 to 250,000 clones; more than 80% were seen once. Sequencing was performed on PBMCs or T cells enriched from blood (not recorded which). These receptors came from a man aged 35 to 55 who had recovered from COVID-19.

CDR3 amino acids: CASSWAENQPQHF. CDR3 nucleotides: TGTGCCAGCAGTTGGGCAGAGAATCAGCCCCAGCATTTT. The chain has TRBV27 and TRBJ1-5, with unresolved D. Germline CDR1 MNHEY, CDR2 SMNVEV (reference sequence). Trimming took 4 bases from V and 4 from J, leaving 8 bases between them. The CDR3 has 13 amino acids.

V usage is TRBV24-1 and J usage is TRBJ2-3; 8 positions agree with TRBD2. V shed 7 bases and J 2 bases; nucleotides not matched to a gene: 13. The CDR3 length is 17 residues. Germline lookup yields CDR1 KGHDR and CDR2 SFDVKD. For the CDR3, the DNA is TGTGCCACCAGCCCCAGCGGGAGCTCCACTAACACAGATACGCAGTATTTT. Translated: CATSPSGSSTNTDTQYF.

V and J are TRBV2 and TRBJ1-5, with D possibly TRBD1 on 5 matching bases. Germline CDR1 reads SNHLY; CDR2 reads FYNNEI. V was clipped by 5 bases and J by 9 bases, with 11 bases between them. The CDR3 covers 12 residues. The CDR3 DNA sequence: TGTGCCAGCAGTCCGGAGGGACGGCCCCAGCATTTT. This sequence encodes CASSPEGRPQHF.

J is TRBJ2-3 and V is TRBV7-9; a possible D gene is TRBD2 (6 bases). Germline CDR1 and CDR2: SEHNR and FQNEAQ (reference sequence). Trimming left V 4 bases short and J 1 base short, with 12 bases between. The CDR3 is 15 residues long. CDR3 sequence reads: CASSSRGSGTDTQYF. Here the CDR3 DNA reads TGTGCCAGCAGCTCCCGGGGGTCGGGCACAGATACGCAGTATTTT. The full variable domain, with the rest looked up from reference TRBV7-9 and TRBJ2-3, is DTGVSQNPRHKITKRGQNVTFRCDPISEHNRLYWYRQTLGQGPEFLTYFQNEAQLEKSRLLSDRFSAERPKGSFSTLEIQRTEQGDSAMYLCASSSRGSGTDTQYFGPGTRLTVL.

This clone was recorded once. The rearrangement links TRBV28 to TRBJ1-5, with D unresolved. Germline-derived CDR1 and CDR2 are MDHEN and SYDVKM. The CDR3 length is 12 residues. V was cut by 7 bases and J by 9 bases, with 13 bases left in between. The CDR3 nucleotides read TGTGCCAGCAAACTAAAAGGTGGGCCCCAGCATTTT. Protein sequence: CASKLKGGPQHF.

This chain connects TRBV5-4 to TRBJ2-7; 9 bases agree with TRBD2. Trimming at V came to 4 bases and at J to 3 bases, leaving 8 bases not matched to a gene. The CDR3 contains 15 residues. The V gene's germline CDR1 is SGHNT and CDR2 YYREEE (reference sequence). CDR3 nucleotide sequence: TGTGCCAGCAGCCCCAAGGGCGGGGGGGACTACGAGCAGTACTTC. Amino acids: CASSPKGGGDYEQYF.

The rearrangement joins TRBV10-2 to TRBJ1-5; D not certain. The CDR3 is 16 amino acids. V was clipped by 2 bases and J by 4 bases, with 15 bases between them. Germline lookup yields CDR1 WSHSY and CDR2 SAAADI. As DNA, the CDR3 is TGCGCCAGCAGTGAGGGGAGGGCGAGCCTAAATCAGCCCCAGCATTTT. Its protein is CASSEGRASLNQPQHF.

The chain carries TRBV30 and TRBJ1-2, with no clear D. Trimming left V 2 bases short and J 10 bases short, with 11 bases between. Germline assignment: CDR1 GTSNPN and CDR2 SVGIG (reference sequence). This CDR3 is built from 11 residues. The CDR3 DNA reads as TGTGCCTGGAGTCTCCTCCGTGTCTACACCTTC. This encodes CAWSLLRVYTF.

The J gene is TRBJ2-1, the V gene TRBV7-3; 8 bases fit TRBD1. The CDR3 consists of 14 residues. The V and J ends lost 5 bases and 6 bases, in that order; junction bases with no gene match: 6. The germline V gene encodes CDR1 SGHTA and CDR2 FQGTGA. The CDR3 coding sequence is TGTGCCAGCAGCCCAATTACAGGGGGCAATGAGCAGTTCTTC. Residues: CASSPITGGNEQFF.

This clone was detected only once. The V call is TRBV19, the J call TRBJ1-6; D remains unclear. With 1 base removed from V and 7 bases from J, the gap between germline ends came to 5 bases. CDR1 is LNHDA, CDR2 SQIVND, per germline (reference sequence). The CDR3 length is 13 residues. This chain's CDR3 is CASSIGGNSPLHF. Here the CDR3 DNA reads TGTGCCAGTAGTATAGGCGGGAATTCACCCCTCCACTTT.

The rearrangement uses TRBV18 and TRBJ1-2; 7 positions agree with TRBD1. The CDR3 has 14 residues. Losses at the gene ends were 3 bases for V and 8 bases for J; bases not matched to a gene: 9. The germline CDR1 and CDR2 sequences are KGHSH and LQKENI. As DNA, the CDR3 is TGTGCCAGCTCACCGCTTACAGGGGAGAGGGGCTACACCTTC. Translated, it gives CASSPLTGERGYTF.

The chain is built from TRBV7-9 and TRBJ2-5; 9 bases are a match to TRBD1. The V segment lost 5 bases and the J segment 6 bases; nucleotides outside the gene matches: 10. Germline V gives CDR1 SEHNR, CDR2 FQNEAQ (reference sequence). The CDR3 is 15 amino acids. The CDR3 DNA follows: TGTGCCAGCAGCCCCGGGACAGGGAGGATCAAGACCCAGTACTTC. Its protein product is CASSPGTGRIKTQYF.

The CDR3 spells CAISGPVPGVVYGYTF. CDR3 in DNA: TGTGCCATCAGTGGGCCCGTCCCCGGGGTGGTATATGGCTACACCTTC. J is TRBJ1-2 and V is TRBV10-3; the D is unclear. Germline CDR1 reads ENHRY; CDR2 reads SYGVKD. Trimming cost V 4 bases and J 5 bases, with 20 bases left between them. The CDR3 spans 16 residues.

This chain connects TRBV29-1 to TRBJ2-1, with TRBD2 matching over 7 bases. V lost 4 bases, J lost 5 bases, and 8 bases stayed unmatched. Germline V gene sequence: CDR1 SQVTM, CDR2 ANQGSEA. The CDR3 runs to 14 residues. The CDR3 loop is CSVGASGANNEQFF. The CDR3 DNA is TGCAGCGTTGGTGCCAGCGGGGCGAACAATGAGCAGTTCTTC.

The chain has TRBV5-1 and TRBJ1-1, with 8 positions matching TRBD1. After removal of 6 bases from V and 2 bases from J, the junction contained 6 bases not matched to a gene. Per germline, CDR1 SGHRS and CDR2 YFSETQ. This CDR3 spans 14 amino acids. CDR3 DNA: TGCGCCAGCACCCCCGGGACAGGAAACACTGAAGCTTTCTTT. This translates into CASTPGTGNTEAFF.

This clone was observed once. Other nucleotide sequences from this sample produce the same CDR3. This chain connects TRBV2 to TRBJ1-1; TRBD1 might be the D (5 bases). Germline loops: CDR1 SNHLY, CDR2 FYNNEI. This CDR3 region has 13 residues. Trimming shortened V by 2 bases and J by 4 bases, and 8 bases separated the two germline ends. CDR3 protein: CASSEQGSTEAFF. The CDR3 DNA follows: TGTGCCAGCAGTGAACAGGGTTCCACTGAAGCTTTCTTT.

This clone came up a few times. The chain has TRBV7-3 and TRBJ2-5; D is uncertain. This CDR3 is 13 amino acids long. V lost 5 bases and J 0 bases, leaving 7 bases between the germline ends. CDR1 and CDR2 from the germline V gene are SGHTA and FQGTGA. The CDR3 is CASSQRYQETQYF. The CDR3, as DNA: TGTGCCAGCAGCCAGCGATACCAAGAGACCCAGTACTTC.

The chain carries TRBV2 and TRBJ1-2; TRBD1 matches 10 bases. This CDR3 spans 14 amino acids. Germline loops: CDR1 SNHLY, CDR2 FYNNEI. V lost 7 bases to trimming and J lost 4 bases; unmatched junction nucleotides: 6. The CDR3 region is CASIRDRGPYGYTF. In DNA form, the CDR3 reads TGTGCCAGCATCCGGGACAGGGGACCCTATGGCTACACCTTC.

CDR3 DNA: TGCGCCAGCAGCTCCACCGGAGAATCCTACAATGAGCAGTTCTTC. It specifies CASSSTGESYNEQFF. The gene calls are TRBV5-1 and TRBJ2-1; D uncertain. CDR3 length: 15 residues. V was pared by 3 bases and J by 1 base, with 11 bases between. CDR1 SGHRS and CDR2 YFSETQ come from the germline V gene.

The chain combines TRBV5-8 with TRBJ2-7; D is possibly TRBD1 (5 bases). This CDR3 comprises 16 residues. Germline V gene lookup returns CDR1 SGHTS and CDR2 YDEGEE. With 4 bases removed from V and 1 base from J, the gap between germline ends came to 18 bases. CDR3 sequence (DNA): TGTGCCAGCAGCAAACGCCAGGGCGCCCGTTCCTACGAGCAGTACTTC. Protein product: CASSKRQGARSYEQYF.

This clone was found a few times. The V call is TRBV13, the J call TRBJ2-1; 10 bases match TRBD2. The CDR3 is 18 amino acids. Germline V CDR1 and CDR2: PRHDT, FYEKMQ (reference sequence). V gave up 2 bases and J gave up 6 bases; unmatched junction bases: 13. The CDR3, as DNA: TGTGCCAGCAGCTTACAAACCTCGCTAGCGGGAGTTATCAATGAGCAGTTCTTC. This codes for CASSLQTSLAGVINEQFF.

This clone was detected only a few times. The rearrangement joins TRBV19 to TRBJ1-6; D unresolved. The CDR3 consists of 15 residues. Germline values: CDR1 LNHDA, CDR2 SQIVND (reference sequence). The V end was cut by 5 bases, the J end by 10 bases, with 18 bases between. This CDR3 reads CASSVSWEGRSPLHF. The CDR3 DNA sequence: TGTGCCAGTAGTGTATCTTGGGAAGGGAGATCACCCCTCCACTTT.

This chain links TRBV7-3 with TRBJ2-1; TRBD2 agrees at 8 bases. CDR3 length equals 16 residues. Germline assignment: CDR1 SGHTA and CDR2 FQGTGA. V was pared by 1 base and J by 4 bases, with 6 bases of the junction left unmatched. CDR3 sequence: CASSLRSGGTYNEQFF. Written as DNA, the CDR3 is TGTGCCAGCAGCTTAAGGAGCGGGGGTACTTACAATGAGCAGTTCTTC.

The genes are TRBV5-5 and TRBJ1-2, with 10 bases fitting TRBD1. The CDR3 runs 13 residues. V trimming: 0 bases; J trimming: 14 bases; junction bases outside the gene matches: 7. The germline gives CDR1 SGHKS, CDR2 YYEKEE (reference sequence). The CDR3 DNA sequence: TGTGCCAGCAGCTTGGAAACGAGGACAGGGGGAACCTTC. It translates to CASSLETRTGGTF.

This rearrangement joins TRBV5-4 to TRBJ1-2, with D possibly TRBD1 on 5 matching bases. The germline gives CDR1 SGHNT, CDR2 YYREEE (reference sequence). CDR3 length: 15 residues. Trimming pared 0 bases from V and 7 bases from J, leaving 16 bases between. The CDR3 nucleotides read TGTGCCAGCAGCTTGGTTACGGGTAGGGGAAGTGGCTACACCTTC. This sequence encodes CASSLVTGRGSGYTF.

This clone was recorded a few times. The chain links TRBV7-2 to TRBJ2-1; tentatively, D is TRBD1 (5 bases). This CDR3 region has 12 residues. CDR1 is SGHTA and CDR2 is FQGNSA in the germline V gene. The V gene lost 2 bases and the J gene lost 7 bases, with 6 bases spanning the gap. For the CDR3, the DNA is TGTGCCAGCAGCTTAAAGGGGAATGAGCAGTTCTTC. Translation gives CASSLKGNEQFF.

Comment on this clone: The sample carries other DNA sequences with the same CDR3. This chain connects TRBV2 to TRBJ1-2; 7 bases map to TRBD1. CDR3 size: 12 residues. Germline CDR1 SNHLY, CDR2 FYNNEI. Trimming at V came to 8 bases and at J to 3 bases, leaving 3 bases not matched to a gene. This chain's CDR3 is CASSTGDYGYTF. CDR3 nucleotide sequence: TGTGCCAGCTCAACAGGGGACTATGGCTACACCTTC.

J is TRBJ2-1 and V is TRBV3-1 (or the pseudogene TRBV3-2); a possible D gene is TRBD2 (7 bases). V lost 4 bases and J lost 7, with 26 bases in between. CDR1 is LGHDT, CDR2 YNNKEL, per germline (reference sequence). The CDR3 is 18 amino acids. CDR3 residues: CASSPDVGVGGRGNEQFF. DNA for the CDR3: TGTGCCAGCAGCCCCGACGTTGGAGTGGGGGGGCGGGGAAATGAGCAGTTCTTC.

The chain combines TRBV10-1 with TRBJ1-1, with D possibly TRBD1 on 5 matching bases. CDR1 and CDR2 (germline): WNHNN, SYGVQD (reference sequence). The CDR3 extends over 15 amino acids. Trimming removed 5 bases from V and 7 bases from J, with 20 bases in between. The CDR3 region is CASSPVGGMRFEAFF. In DNA form, the CDR3 reads TGCGCCAGCAGTCCCGTCGGGGGAATGAGATTTGAAGCTTTCTTT.

The genes are TRBV19 and TRBJ1-2; D unclear. CDR1 and CDR2 from the germline V gene are LNHDA and SQIVND (reference sequence). Trimming removed 8 bases from V and 0 bases from J, with 16 bases in between. This CDR3 spans 15 amino acids. The CDR3 here is CASPPFSEANYGYTF. CDR3 DNA sequence: TGTGCCAGTCCCCCGTTTTCAGAAGCTAACTATGGCTACACCTTC.

This clone was counted only a few times. V and J are TRBV6-5 and TRBJ2-7, with 12 nucleotides matching TRBD2. With V trimmed by 7 bases and J by 4 bases, 5 bases remained unmatched. Germline-derived CDR1 and CDR2 are MNHEY and SVGAGI. There are 14 residues in the CDR3. CDR3: CASTVLAGGYEQYF. Here the CDR3 DNA reads TGTGCCAGCACGGTCCTAGCGGGAGGGTACGAGCAGTACTTC.

The chain couples TRBV2 to TRBJ2-3; 8 nucleotides agree with TRBD2. CDR1 and CDR2 (germline): SNHLY, FYNNEI. The CDR3 is made up of 14 amino acids. After removal of 6 bases from V and 4 bases from J, the junction contained 6 bases not matched to a gene. The CDR3 sequence: CASSGGGPADTQYF. In nucleotides, the CDR3 is TGTGCCAGCAGCGGGGGGGGCCCTGCAGATACGCAGTATTTT.